This TCR beta chain stems from a study of T cells in localized non-small cell lung cancer. The study's findings and limits: A higher density of T cells in blood coincided with extended overall survival.

Regarding this clone: Antigen: not known.

Sequencing used immunoSEQ multiplex PCR; TCRdb keeps in-frame clones, though not all of them. The repertoire holds over 800 clones, with less than 25% as singletons. The CDR3 spans 15 residues. CDR1 and CDR2 from the germline V gene are MDHEN and SYDVKM. V dropped 9 bases and J dropped 0 bases, with 17 bases sitting between them. Sequencing was performed on lung tumor tissue, taken before any cancer treatment. This clonotype originated in a female donor older than 55 with stage II squamous cell lung carcinoma. This chain links TRBV28 with TRBJ1-2; perhaps TRBD1 as D (6 bases). The CDR3 here is CASSRRRTANYGYTF. The CDR3 DNA is TGTGCCAGTTCCAGAAGACGGACAGCTAACTATGGCTACACCTTC.